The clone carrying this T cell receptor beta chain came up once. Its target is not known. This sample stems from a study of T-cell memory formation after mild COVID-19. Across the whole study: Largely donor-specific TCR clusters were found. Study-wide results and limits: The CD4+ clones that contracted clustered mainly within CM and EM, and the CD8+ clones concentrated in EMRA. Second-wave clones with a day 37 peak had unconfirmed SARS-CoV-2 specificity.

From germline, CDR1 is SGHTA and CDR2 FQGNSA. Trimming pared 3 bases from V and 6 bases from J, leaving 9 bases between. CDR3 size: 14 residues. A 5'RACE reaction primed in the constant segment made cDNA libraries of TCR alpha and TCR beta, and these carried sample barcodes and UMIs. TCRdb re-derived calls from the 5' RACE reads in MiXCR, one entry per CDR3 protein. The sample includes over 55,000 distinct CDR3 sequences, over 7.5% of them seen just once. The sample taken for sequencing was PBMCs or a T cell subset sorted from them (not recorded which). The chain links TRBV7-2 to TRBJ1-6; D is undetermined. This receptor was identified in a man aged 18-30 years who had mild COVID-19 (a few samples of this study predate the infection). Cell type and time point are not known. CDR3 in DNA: TGTGCCAGCAGCTTCGCAGCGATTAATTCACCCCTCCACTTT. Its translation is CASSFAAINSPLHF.